This T cell receptor (beta chain) originates from a study of blood T cells in healthy people across ages. Looked up from germline, CDR1 is KGHSH and CDR2 is LQKENI. This CDR3 comprises 16 residues. V lost 1 base and J lost 0, with 9 bases in between. A second PCR, run for about 6 to 11 cycles, used a sample-barcoded 5' primer plus a J-beta primer mix. TCRdb reprocessed the 5' RACE reads via MiXCR and lists one record per CDR3 protein. The sample yields 700,000 to 800,000 distinct CDR3 sequences, about 40% seen once. The V call is TRBV18, the J call TRBJ2-2; perhaps D is TRBD1 or TRBD2 (5 bases each). The source of this sequence is a woman aged 55-70 years in good health. The specimen sequenced was blood. The CDR3 nucleotides are TGTGCCAGCTCACCACGAGGGGATCCGAACACCGGGGAGCTGTTTTTT. The encoded protein is CASSPRGDPNTGELFF. Full variable domain (outside the CDR3, taken from reference TRBV18 and TRBJ2-2): NAGVMQNPRHLVRRRGQEARLRCSPMKGHSHVYWYRQLPEEGLKFMVYLQKENIIDESGMPKERFSAEFPKEGPSILRIQQVVRGDSAAYFCASSPRGDPNTGELFFGEGSRLTVL.